This record looks at one T cell receptor beta chain sequence and its context. Its antigen remains unknown. This sample was included in a study of identical twins. TCRdb re-derived calls from the 5' RACE reads in MiXCR, one entry per CDR3 protein. The table has hundreds of thousands of distinct CDR3 sequences, around 6% seen once. This CDR3 region has 18 residues. In germline, CDR1 is DFQATT, CDR2 SNEGSKA (reference sequence). V was clipped by 6 bases and J by 0 bases, with 25 bases between them. General study results and limits: Twin sharing of out-of-frame TCR alpha was underestimated by models in monozygotic pairs. Some out-of-frame alpha sequences were shared by twins, and these showed excess low generation probability. Donors were not followed over many years; analysis was cross-sectional.

The J gene is TRBJ2-3, the V gene TRBV20-1; D is perhaps TRBD1 (5 bases). The sequence was obtained from a man younger than 30 in good health. Specimen: naive T cells sorted from blood. CDR3: CSASRPFQGVLSTDTQYF. The CDR3 DNA follows: TGCAGTGCCAGCCGACCTTTCCAGGGCGTTTTAAGCACAGATACGCAGTATTTT.